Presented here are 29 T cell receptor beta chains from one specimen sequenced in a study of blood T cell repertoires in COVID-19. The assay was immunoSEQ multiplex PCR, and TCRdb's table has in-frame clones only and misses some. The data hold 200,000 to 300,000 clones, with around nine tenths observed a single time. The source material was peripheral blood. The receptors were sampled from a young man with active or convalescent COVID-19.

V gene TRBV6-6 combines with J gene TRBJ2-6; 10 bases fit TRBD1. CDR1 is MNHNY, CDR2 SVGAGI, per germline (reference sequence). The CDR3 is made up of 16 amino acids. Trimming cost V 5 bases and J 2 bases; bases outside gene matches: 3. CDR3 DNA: TGTGCCAGCAGTCGACAGGGGGCGCCTGGGGCCAACGTCCTGACTTTC. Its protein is CASSRQGAPGANVLTF.

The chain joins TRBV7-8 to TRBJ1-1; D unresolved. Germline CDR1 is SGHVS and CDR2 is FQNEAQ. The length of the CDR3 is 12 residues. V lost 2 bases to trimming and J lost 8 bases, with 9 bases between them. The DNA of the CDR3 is TGTGCCAGCAGCTTATTCGGGGAGGAAGCTTTCTTT. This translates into CASSLFGEEAFF.

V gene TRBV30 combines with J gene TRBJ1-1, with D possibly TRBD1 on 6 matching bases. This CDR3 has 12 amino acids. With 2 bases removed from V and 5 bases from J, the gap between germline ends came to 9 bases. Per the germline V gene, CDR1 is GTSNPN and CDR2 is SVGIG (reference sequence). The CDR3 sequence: CAWSSQGTEAFF. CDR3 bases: TGTGCCTGGAGTTCTCAGGGGACTGAAGCTTTCTTT. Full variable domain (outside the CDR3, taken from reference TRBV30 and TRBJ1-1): SQTIHQWPATLVQPVGSPLSLECTVEGTSNPNLYWYRQAAGRGLQLLFYSVGIGQISSEVPQNLSASRPQDRQFILSSKKLLLSDSGFYLCAWSSQGTEAFFGQGTRLTVV.

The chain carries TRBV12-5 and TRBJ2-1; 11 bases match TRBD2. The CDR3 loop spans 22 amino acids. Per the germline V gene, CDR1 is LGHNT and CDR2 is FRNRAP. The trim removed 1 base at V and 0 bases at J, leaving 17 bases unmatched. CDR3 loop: CASGLATRGSGGAYNSYNEQFF. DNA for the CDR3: TGTGCTAGTGGTTTGGCAACCCGAGGTAGCGGGGGGGCATACAACTCCTACAATGAGCAGTTCTTC.

CDR3 loop: CASSPTGYDGYTF. DNA for the CDR3: TGCGCCAGCAGTCCCACAGGGTACGATGGCTACACCTTC. The chain joins TRBV10-2 to TRBJ1-2; maybe TRBD1 (6 bases). V was trimmed by 5 bases and J by 6 bases, leaving 13 bases between them. The CDR3 is 13 amino acids. Germline loops: CDR1 WSHSY, CDR2 SAAADI.

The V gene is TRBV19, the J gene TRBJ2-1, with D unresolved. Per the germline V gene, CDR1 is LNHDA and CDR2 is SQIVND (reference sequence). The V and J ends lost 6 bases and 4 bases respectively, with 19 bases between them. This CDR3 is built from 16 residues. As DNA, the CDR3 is TGTGCCAGTAGACCCGACTCGGTGTCCCTTTACAATGAGCAGTTCTTC. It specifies CASRPDSVSLYNEQFF.

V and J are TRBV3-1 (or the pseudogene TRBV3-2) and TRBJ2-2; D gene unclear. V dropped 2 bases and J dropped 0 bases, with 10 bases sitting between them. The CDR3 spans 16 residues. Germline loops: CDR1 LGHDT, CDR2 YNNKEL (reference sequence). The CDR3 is CASSQYASANTGELFF. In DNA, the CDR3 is TGTGCCAGCAGCCAATATGCAAGCGCGAACACCGGGGAGCTGTTTTTT.

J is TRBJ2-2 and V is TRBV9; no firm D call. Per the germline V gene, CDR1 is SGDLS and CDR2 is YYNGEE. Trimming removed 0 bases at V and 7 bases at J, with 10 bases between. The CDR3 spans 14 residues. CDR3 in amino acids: CASSVDISFGELFF. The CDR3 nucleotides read TGTGCCAGCAGCGTAGACATTAGCTTCGGGGAGCTGTTTTTT.

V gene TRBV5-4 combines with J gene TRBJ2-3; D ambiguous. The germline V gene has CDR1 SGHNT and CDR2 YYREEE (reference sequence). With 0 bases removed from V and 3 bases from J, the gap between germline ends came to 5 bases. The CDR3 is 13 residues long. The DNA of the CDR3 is TGTGCCAGCAGCTTGGATCAGACAGATACGCAGTATTTT. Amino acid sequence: CASSLDQTDTQYF.

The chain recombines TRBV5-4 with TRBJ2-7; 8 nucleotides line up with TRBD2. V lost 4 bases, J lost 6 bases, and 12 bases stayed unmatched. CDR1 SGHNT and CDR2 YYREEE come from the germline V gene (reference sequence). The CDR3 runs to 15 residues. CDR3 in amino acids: CASSPEGTRNFEQYF. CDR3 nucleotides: TGTGCCAGCAGCCCGGAGGGGACTAGAAACTTCGAGCAGTACTTC. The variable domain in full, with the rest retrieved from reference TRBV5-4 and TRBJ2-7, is ETGVTQSPTHLIKTRGQQVTLRCSSQSGHNTVSWYQQALGQGPQFIFQYYREEENGRGNFPPRFSGLQFPNYSSELNVNALELDDSALYLCASSPEGTRNFEQYFGPGTRLTVT.

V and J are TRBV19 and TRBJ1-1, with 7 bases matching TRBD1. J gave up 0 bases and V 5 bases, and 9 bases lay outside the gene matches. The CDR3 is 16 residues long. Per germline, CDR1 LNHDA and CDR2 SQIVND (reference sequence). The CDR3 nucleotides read TGTGCCAGTAGTGCCTCGAGCAGGGGGTTGAACACTGAAGCTTTCTTT. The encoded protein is CASSASSRGLNTEAFF.

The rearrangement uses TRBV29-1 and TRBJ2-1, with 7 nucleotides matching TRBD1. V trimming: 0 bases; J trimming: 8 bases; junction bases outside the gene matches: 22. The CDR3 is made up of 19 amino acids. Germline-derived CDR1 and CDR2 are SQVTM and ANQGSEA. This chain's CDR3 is CSVEDLIGGASIERDEQFF. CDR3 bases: TGCAGCGTTGAAGATTTGATAGGGGGCGCGAGTATTGAGAGGGATGAGCAGTTCTTC.

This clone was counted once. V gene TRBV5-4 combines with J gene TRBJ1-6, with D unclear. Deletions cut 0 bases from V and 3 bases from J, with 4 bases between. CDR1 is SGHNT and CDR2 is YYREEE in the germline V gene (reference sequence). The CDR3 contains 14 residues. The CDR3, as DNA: TGTGCCAGCAGCTTGGACAGCTATAATTCACCCCTCCACTTT. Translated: CASSLDSYNSPLHF.

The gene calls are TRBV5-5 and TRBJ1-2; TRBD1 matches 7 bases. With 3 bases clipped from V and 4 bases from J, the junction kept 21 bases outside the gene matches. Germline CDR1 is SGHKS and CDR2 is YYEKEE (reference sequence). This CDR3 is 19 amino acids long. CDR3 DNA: TGTGCCAGCAGCTCCACCTATCCCCTAAGACAGGGTAGTTCCTATGGCTACACCTTC. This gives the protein CASSSTYPLRQGSSYGYTF.

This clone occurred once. Here the CDR3 DNA reads TGTGCCAGTCTTCCTTTGGTAGGAGGACAGCCCCAGCATTTT. Translation: CASLPLVGGQPQHF. This chain joins TRBV19 and TRBJ1-5; no clear D. The V gene's germline CDR1 is LNHDA and CDR2 SQIVND (reference sequence). V shed 8 bases and J shed 7 bases, with 18 bases lying between them. The CDR3 extends over 14 amino acids.

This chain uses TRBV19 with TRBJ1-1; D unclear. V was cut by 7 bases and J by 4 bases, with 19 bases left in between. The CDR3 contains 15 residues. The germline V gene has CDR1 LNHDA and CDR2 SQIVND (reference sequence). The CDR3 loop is CASNSEVWGGTEAFF. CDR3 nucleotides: TGTGCCAGTAATTCGGAGGTCTGGGGTGGCACTGAAGCTTTCTTT.

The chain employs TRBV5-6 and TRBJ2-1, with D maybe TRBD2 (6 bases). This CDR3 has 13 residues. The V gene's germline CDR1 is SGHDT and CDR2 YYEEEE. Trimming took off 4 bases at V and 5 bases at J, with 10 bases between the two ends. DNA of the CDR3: TGTGCCAGCAGCATAGGAGGGGACAATGAGCAGTTCTTC. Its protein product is CASSIGGDNEQFF.

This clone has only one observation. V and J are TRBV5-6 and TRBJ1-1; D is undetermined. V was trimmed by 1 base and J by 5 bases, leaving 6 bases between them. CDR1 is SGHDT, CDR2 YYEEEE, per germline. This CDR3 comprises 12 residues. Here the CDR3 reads CASSLFGTEAFF. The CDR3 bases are TGTGCCAGCAGCTTGTTCGGGACTGAAGCTTTCTTT.

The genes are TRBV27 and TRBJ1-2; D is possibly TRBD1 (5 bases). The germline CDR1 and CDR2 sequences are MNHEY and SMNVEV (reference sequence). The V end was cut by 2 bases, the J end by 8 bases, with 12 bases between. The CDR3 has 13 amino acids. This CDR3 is CASSLAGVEGYTF. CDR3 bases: TGTGCCAGCAGTTTAGCGGGGGTGGAGGGCTACACCTTC.

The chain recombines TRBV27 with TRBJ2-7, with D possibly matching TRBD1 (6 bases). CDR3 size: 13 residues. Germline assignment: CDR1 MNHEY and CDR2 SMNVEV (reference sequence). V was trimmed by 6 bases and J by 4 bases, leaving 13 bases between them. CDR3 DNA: TGTGCCAGCAGGCTGGACAGCGGATACGAGCAGTACTTC. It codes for CASRLDSGYEQYF.

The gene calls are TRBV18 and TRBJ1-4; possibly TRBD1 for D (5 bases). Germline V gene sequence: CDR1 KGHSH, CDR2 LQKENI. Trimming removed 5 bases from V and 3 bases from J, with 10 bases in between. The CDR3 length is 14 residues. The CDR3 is CASSGQGSNEKLFF. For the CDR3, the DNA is TGTGCCAGCTCAGGGCAGGGCTCTAATGAAAAACTGTTTTTT.

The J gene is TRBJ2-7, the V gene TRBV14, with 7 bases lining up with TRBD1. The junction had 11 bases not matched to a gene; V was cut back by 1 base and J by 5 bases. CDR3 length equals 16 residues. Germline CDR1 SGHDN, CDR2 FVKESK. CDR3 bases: TGTGCCAGCAGCCAAGGGTTAAGGGGGCGCATACACGAGCAGTACTTC. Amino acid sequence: CASSQGLRGRIHEQYF. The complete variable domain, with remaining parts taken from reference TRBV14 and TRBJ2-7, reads EAGVTQFPSHSVIEKGQTVTLRCDPISGHDNLYWYRRVMGKEIKFLLHFVKESKQDESGMPNNRFLAERTGGTYSTLKVQPAELEDSGVYFCASSQGLRGRIHEQYFGPGTRLTVT.

CDR3 amino acids: CASSGREAEAFF. CDR3 nucleotides: TGTGCCAGCAGCGGGAGGGAGGCTGAAGCTTTCTTT. This rearrangement joins TRBV9 to TRBJ1-1, with no clear D. The CDR3 has 12 residues. V was clipped by 3 bases and J by 6 bases, with 9 bases between them. Germline assignment: CDR1 SGDLS and CDR2 YYNGEE.

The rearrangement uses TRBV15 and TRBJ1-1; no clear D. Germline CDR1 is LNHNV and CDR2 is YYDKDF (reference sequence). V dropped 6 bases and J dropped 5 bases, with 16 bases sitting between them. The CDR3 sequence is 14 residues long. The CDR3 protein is CATSSKRAGTEAFF. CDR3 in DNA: TGTGCCACCAGTAGCAAAAGGGCGGGGACTGAAGCTTTCTTT.

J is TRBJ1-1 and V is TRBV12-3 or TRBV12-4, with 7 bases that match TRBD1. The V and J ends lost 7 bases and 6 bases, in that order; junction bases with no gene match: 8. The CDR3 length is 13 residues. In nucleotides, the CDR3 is TGTGCCAGCACCAGAGACAGGGAGGCTGAAGCTTTCTTT. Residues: CASTRDREAEAFF.

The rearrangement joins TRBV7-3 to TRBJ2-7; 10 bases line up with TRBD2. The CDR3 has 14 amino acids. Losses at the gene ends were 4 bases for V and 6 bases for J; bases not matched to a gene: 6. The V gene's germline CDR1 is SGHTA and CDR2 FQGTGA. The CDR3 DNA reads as TGTGCCAGCAGCTCTTCTAGCGGGGGCGGCGAGCAGTACTTC. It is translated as CASSSSSGGGEQYF.

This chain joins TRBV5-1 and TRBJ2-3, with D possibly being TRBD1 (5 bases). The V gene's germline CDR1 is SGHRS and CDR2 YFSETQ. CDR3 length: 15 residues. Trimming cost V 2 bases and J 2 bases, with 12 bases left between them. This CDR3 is CASSFVDSVTDTQYF. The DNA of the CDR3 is TGCGCCAGCAGCTTCGTTGACAGCGTCACAGATACGCAGTATTTT.

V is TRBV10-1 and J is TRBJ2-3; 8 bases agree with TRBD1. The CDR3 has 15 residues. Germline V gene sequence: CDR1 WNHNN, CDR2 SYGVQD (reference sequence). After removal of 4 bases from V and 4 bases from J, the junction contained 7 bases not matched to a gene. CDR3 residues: CASSGGQVGADTQYF. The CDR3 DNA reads TGCGCCAGCAGTGGGGGACAGGTAGGCGCAGATACGCAGTATTTT.

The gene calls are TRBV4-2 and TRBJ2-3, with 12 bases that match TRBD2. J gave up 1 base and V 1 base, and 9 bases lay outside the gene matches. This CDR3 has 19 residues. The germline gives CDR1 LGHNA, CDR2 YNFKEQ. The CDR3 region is CASSQGLAGGRTRTDTQYF. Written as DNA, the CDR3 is TGTGCCAGCAGCCAAGGGCTAGCGGGGGGGCGGACACGCACAGATACGCAGTATTTT.